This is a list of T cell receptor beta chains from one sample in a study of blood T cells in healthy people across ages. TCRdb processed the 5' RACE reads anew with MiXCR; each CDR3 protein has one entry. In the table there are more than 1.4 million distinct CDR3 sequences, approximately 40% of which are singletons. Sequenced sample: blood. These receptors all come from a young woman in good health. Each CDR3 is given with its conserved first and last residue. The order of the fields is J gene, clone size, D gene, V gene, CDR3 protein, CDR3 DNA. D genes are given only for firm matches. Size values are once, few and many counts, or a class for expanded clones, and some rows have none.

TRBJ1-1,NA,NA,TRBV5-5,CASSVNGVNTEAFF,TGTGCCAGCAGCGTTAACGGTGTGAACACTGAAGCTTTCTTT
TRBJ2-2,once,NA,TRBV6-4,CASSEIVWGVRTGELFF,TGTGCCAGCAGTGAGATAGTCTGGGGAGTACGCACCGGGGAGCTGTTTTTT
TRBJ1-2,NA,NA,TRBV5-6,CAGSLQAGNYGYTF,TGTGCCGGCAGCTTGCAGGCGGGGAACTATGGCTACACCTTC
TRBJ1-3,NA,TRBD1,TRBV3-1,CASSQATGSGNTIYF,TGTGCCAGCAGCCAAGCGACAGGGTCAGGAAACACCATATATTTT
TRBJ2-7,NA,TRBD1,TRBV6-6,CASTSEQGADEQYF,TGTGCCAGCACGTCGGAACAGGGGGCTGACGAGCAGTACTTC
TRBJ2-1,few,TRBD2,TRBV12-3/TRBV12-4,CASSLRAGAGNEQFF,TGTGCCAGCAGTTTAAGAGCGGGGGCGGGGAATGAGCAGTTCTTC
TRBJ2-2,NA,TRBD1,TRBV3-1,CASCPTGTGGNTGELFF,TGTGCCAGCTGCCCAACCGGGACAGGGGGCAACACCGGGGAGCTGTTTTTT
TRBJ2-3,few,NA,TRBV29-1,CSVDKSTDTQYF,TGCAGCGTTGATAAGAGCACAGATACGCAGTATTTT
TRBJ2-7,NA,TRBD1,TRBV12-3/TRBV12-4,CASTKDRGYEQYF,TGTGCCAGCACCAAGGACAGGGGCTACGAGCAGTACTTC
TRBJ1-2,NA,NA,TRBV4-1,CASSQDGSINYGYTF,TGCGCCAGCAGCCAAGATGGCTCGATTAACTATGGCTACACCTTC
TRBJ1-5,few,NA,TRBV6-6,CAGGQGTYQPQHF,TGTGCCGGCGGCCAGGGGACCTATCAGCCCCAGCATTTT
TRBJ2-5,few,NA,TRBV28,CASRPFGGHLQETQYF,TGTGCCAGCAGACCCTTTGGGGGCCATCTCCAAGAGACCCAGTACTTC
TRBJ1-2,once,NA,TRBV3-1,CASSHPRRRQGYTF,TGTGCCAGCAGCCACCCCCGGAGGAGGCAGGGCTACACCTTC
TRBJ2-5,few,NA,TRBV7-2,CASSLTGLSEQYF,TGTGCCAGCAGCCTTACAGGGTTGAGTGAGCAGTACTTC
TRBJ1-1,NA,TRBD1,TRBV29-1,CSFHRGAEAFF,TGCAGCTTCCACAGGGGTGCTGAAGCTTTCTTT
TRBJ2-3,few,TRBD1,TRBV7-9,CASSSTGEVTDTQYF,TGTGCCAGCAGCTCGACAGGGGAGGTGACAGATACGCAGTATTTT
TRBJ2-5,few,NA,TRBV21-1,CASSKAKRGAGTKYQETQYF,TGTGCCAGCAGCAAAGCGAAGCGGGGTGCAGGGACCAAGTACCAAGAGACCCAGTACTTC
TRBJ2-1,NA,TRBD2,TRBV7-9,CASSASGTSGIHYNEQFF,TGTGCCAGCAGCGCCTCCGGGACTAGCGGGATACACTACAATGAGCAGTTCTTC
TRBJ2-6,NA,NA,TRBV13,CASSPPKGSGANVLTF,TGTGCCAGCAGCCCTCCCAAGGGTTCCGGGGCCAACGTCCTGACTTTC
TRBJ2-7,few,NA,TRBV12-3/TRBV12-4,CASSLGGGREQYF,TGTGCCAGCAGTTTAGGAGGGGGACGCGAGCAGTACTTC
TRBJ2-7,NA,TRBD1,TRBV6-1,CASRDRGGSYEQYF,TGTGCCAGCAGGGACAGGGGGGGCTCCTACGAGCAGTACTTC
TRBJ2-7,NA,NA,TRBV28,CATTDSIYEQYF,TGTGCCACCACGGACAGCATCTACGAGCAGTACTTC
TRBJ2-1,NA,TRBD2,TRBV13,CASSSFRTSGNYEQFF,TGTGCCAGCAGCTCCTTCCGGACTAGCGGGAACTATGAGCAGTTCTTC
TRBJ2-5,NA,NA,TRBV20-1,CSATIMETQYF,TGCAGTGCTACCATCATGGAGACCCAGTACTTC
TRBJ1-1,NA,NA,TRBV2,CAALGRPATTEAFF,TGTGCCGCCTTAGGGAGGCCTGCGACCACTGAAGCTTTCTTT
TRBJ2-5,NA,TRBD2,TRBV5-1,CASSRRGSEETQYF,TGCGCCAGCAGTAGGCGCGGGAGTGAAGAGACCCAGTACTTC
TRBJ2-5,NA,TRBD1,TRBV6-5,CASSYSAGTGMGNEQYF,TGTGCCAGCAGTTACTCCGCCGGGACAGGGATGGGGAATGAGCAGTACTTC
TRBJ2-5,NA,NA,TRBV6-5,CASSDNQPRGEYF,TGTGCCAGCAGTGACAACCAGCCAAGAGGGGAGTACTTC
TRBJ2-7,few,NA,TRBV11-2,CASSLYEVFYEQYF,TGTGCCAGCAGCTTATACGAAGTATTCTACGAGCAGTACTTC
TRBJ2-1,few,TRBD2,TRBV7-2,CASSLAWGIAGAPYNEQFF,TGTGCCAGCAGCTTAGCGTGGGGAATAGCGGGGGCCCCCTACAATGAGCAGTTCTTC
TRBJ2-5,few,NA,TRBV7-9,CASSLELGLGETQYF,TGTGCCAGCAGCTTAGAGTTGGGGTTGGGGGAGACCCAGTACTTC
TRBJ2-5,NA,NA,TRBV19,CASSIDRAQETQYF,TGTGCCAGTAGTATAGACAGAGCCCAAGAGACCCAGTACTTC
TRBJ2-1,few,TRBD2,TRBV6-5,CASSYSPGLAAYNEQFF,TGTGCCAGCAGTTACTCCCCGGGACTAGCGGCCTACAATGAGCAGTTCTTC
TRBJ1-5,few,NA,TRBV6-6,CASGSGKGNQPQHF,TGTGCCAGCGGGTCGGGTAAAGGCAATCAGCCCCAGCATTTT
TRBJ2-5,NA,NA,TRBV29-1,CSVQGGVAQYF,TGCAGCGTTCAGGGAGGAGTGGCCCAGTACTTC
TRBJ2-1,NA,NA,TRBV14,CASSPGLFIGEQFF,TGTGCCAGCAGCCCTGGACTATTCATCGGTGAGCAGTTCTTC
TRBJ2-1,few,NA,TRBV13,CASMDSGTGLQFF,TGTGCCAGCATGGATAGCGGGACAGGGCTTCAGTTCTTC
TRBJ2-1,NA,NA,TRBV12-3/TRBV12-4,CASSPRYEQFF,TGTGCCAGCAGTCCCCGCTATGAGCAGTTCTTC
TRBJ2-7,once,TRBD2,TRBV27,CASSHQRDSYNKQYF,TGTGCCAGCAGTCACCAGCGGGACTCCTACAATAAGCAGTACTTC
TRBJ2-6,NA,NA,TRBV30,CAWSRAPGANVLTF,TGTGCCTGGAGCCGCGCTCCGGGGGCCAACGTCCTGACTTTC
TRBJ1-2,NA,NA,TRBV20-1,CSETGTAGGYTF,TGCAGTGAAACCGGGACTGCGGGTGGCTACACCTTC
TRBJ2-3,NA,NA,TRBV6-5,CASRDSDTQYF,TGTGCCAGTAGGGACTCAGATACGCAGTATTTT
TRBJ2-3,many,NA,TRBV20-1,CSAGPSAISTDTQYF,TGCAGTGCCGGGCCCTCAGCGATCAGCACAGATACGCAGTATTTT
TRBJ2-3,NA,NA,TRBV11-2,CASNRALESTDTQYF,TGTGCCAGCAATAGGGCCCTCGAAAGCACAGATACGCAGTATTTT
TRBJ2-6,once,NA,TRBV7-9,CASSWRTSGANVLTF,TGTGCCAGCAGCTGGAGGACATCTGGGGCCAACGTCCTGACTTTC
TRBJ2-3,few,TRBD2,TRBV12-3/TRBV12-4,CASSFPGLAVTDTQYF,TGTGCCAGCAGTTTTCCAGGACTAGCGGTCACAGATACGCAGTATTTT
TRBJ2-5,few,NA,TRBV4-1,CASSQEAVGQYF,TGCGCCAGCAGCCAAGAGGCGGTAGGGCAGTACTTC
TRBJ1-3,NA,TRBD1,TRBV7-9,CASSPTGDGNTIYF,TGTGCCAGCAGCCCGACAGGGGATGGAAACACCATATATTTT
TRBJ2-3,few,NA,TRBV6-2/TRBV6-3,CASRTLAWGRMTDTQYF,TGTGCCAGCAGGACACTAGCTTGGGGGAGAATGACAGATACGCAGTATTTT